Listed here are 5 T cell receptor beta chains from one sample, sequenced in a study of follicular helper T cells after annual influenza vaccination. Stated time point: 2015-2016 season, pre-vaccination. Sequencing used immunoSEQ multiplex PCR; TCRdb keeps in-frame clones, though not all of them. The data contain 12,000 or so clones, approximately 80% of them singletons. This material consisted of CXCR5+ CD38- circulating T follicular helper cells from blood, taken on the day of influenza vaccination. Indicated subset: circulating Tfh, non-naive CD4+CXCR5+PD-1+ (ICOS+CD38+ or ICOS-CD38-). The receptor source for this set is an adult who received the influenza vaccine.

The genes are TRBV14 and TRBJ2-3; 10 bases align to TRBD1. The junction had 4 bases not matched to a gene; V was cut back by 4 bases and J by 6 bases. CDR1 is SGHDN, CDR2 FVKESK, per germline. This CDR3 has 14 amino acids. In nucleotides, the CDR3 is TGTGCCAGCAGCCGACAGGGGGCGGCGGATACGCAGTATTTT. Protein sequence: CASSRQGAADTQYF.

The CDR3 here is CASSFEGGSLNNSPLHF. DNA of the CDR3: TGCGCCAGCAGCTTCGAAGGTGGCAGTCTGAATAATTCACCCCTCCACTTT. This chain connects TRBV4-1 to TRBJ1-6; D call uncertain. The V gene's germline CDR1 is MGHRA and CDR2 YSYEKL. The CDR3 extends over 17 amino acids. Trimming took 5 bases from V and 5 from J, leaving 19 bases between them.

The chain links TRBV6-6 to TRBJ2-3, with TRBD2 matching 12 bases. Germline V lookup: CDR1 MNHNY, CDR2 SVGAGI (reference sequence). V lost 8 bases, J lost 4 bases, and 7 bases stayed unmatched. The CDR3 sequence is 15 residues long. The CDR3 protein is CASGSLAGGPDTQYF. Here the CDR3 DNA reads TGTGCCAGCGGGTCTCTAGCGGGGGGGCCAGATACGCAGTATTTT.

The chain joins TRBV7-2 to TRBJ2-3, with D possibly TRBD2 on 6 matching bases. The CDR3 totals 14 residues. Germline CDR1 reads SGHTA; CDR2 reads FQGNSA. V dropped 8 bases and J dropped 1 base, with 13 bases sitting between them. CDR3 DNA sequence: TGTGCCAGCTTGGTGGGCGGGGGCACAGATACGCAGTATTTT. Translating gives CASLVGGGTDTQYF.

This chain joins TRBV6-5 and TRBJ1-3; possible D gene TRBD1, 5 bases. There are 15 residues in the CDR3. CDR1 is MNHEY, CDR2 SVGAGI, per germline. V dropped 6 bases and J dropped 0 bases, with 12 bases sitting between them. CDR3 sequence reads: CASSSQEHSGNTIYF. Written as DNA, the CDR3 is TGTGCCAGCAGCTCACAGGAGCACTCTGGAAACACCATATATTTT.